The present T cell receptor beta chain was sequenced within a study of blood T cell repertoires in COVID-19 (dated by TCRdb to the early 2020s). Regarding the study in general: Collaborator samples came from the United States, Italy and Spain and covered acute and convalescent phases of COVID-19. The material from the prospective study consisted of cDNA or gDNA derived from T cells, B-cell-depleted T cells, or PBMCs. Subjects who had been exposed to COVID-19, were actively infected with it, or had recovered from it provided the deeply sampled blood TCRbeta repertoires that made up the dataset. The repertoires were released in a freely available public database meant as a resource for research on the immune response to SARS-CoV-2. Samples came from the ongoing ImmuneRACE study (first 160 participants) plus 1,254 subjects from 6 global collaborators. A de-identified subject ID, COVID-19 status, age in years and sex were almost always included in the sample metadata. Where HLA class I and class II types were available, the types were taken from metadata supplied by the sample provider, not from assay-based typing.

Collaborating institutions collected whole blood in K2EDTA tubes following their own protocols. For TCRbeta analysis, collaborators shipped samples in one of three forms: frozen whole blood, isolated PBMCs, or DNA extracted from either of those sample types. Trimmed from V: 5 bases; trimmed from J: 7 bases; junction bases lacking a gene match: 10. According to the germline V gene, CDR1 reads SGHNT and CDR2 reads YENEEA. Spanning cysteine to phenylalanine, the CDR3 consists of 14 amino acids. CDR3 DNA only is kept here, 42 bases in frame from base 1. General conclusions and limits of the study: The quantity of clinical and demographic metadata differed by source and by participant and was supplied without curation.

The immunoSEQ Assay, a bias-controlled multiplex PCR, was used to amplify TCRbeta CDR3 regions from genomic DNA. The authors' pipeline ran thus. Nucleated cell counts per sample were estimated from amplification of reference gene primers within the assay. To quantify the absolute abundance of each unique TCRbeta CDR3 rearrangement, sequence reads were collapsed and filtered. For each sample, productive Simpson clonality was calculated by taking the square root of Simpson's diversity index across productive rearrangements. TCRdb's version of the immuneACCESS table is confined to in-frame rearrangements and falls short of the full clone set. An unresolved V gene accounts for under half of the shortfall where checked; the remainder is of unknown origin. That table furnishes V, J and clone size, whereas the DNA furnished D and trimming. The sample table shows fewer than 350,000 clones, and 81% are seen once. The ten largest clonotypes hold around 2.9% of the sample.

This clone has a count of ten or more. The clone's antigen remains unknown. The input lacks base qualities; no much larger clone sits a single base away. The rearrangement combines TRBV11-3 with TRBJ1-1, with 7 middle bases fitting TRBD1. Specimen: peripheral blood. This clonotype was obtained from an older woman with active or convalescent COVID-19. At the DNA level, the sequence is TGTGCCAGCAGCCCAGGGGGGAGCGCCCTTGAAGCTTTCTTT. This translates into CASSPGGSALEAFF.